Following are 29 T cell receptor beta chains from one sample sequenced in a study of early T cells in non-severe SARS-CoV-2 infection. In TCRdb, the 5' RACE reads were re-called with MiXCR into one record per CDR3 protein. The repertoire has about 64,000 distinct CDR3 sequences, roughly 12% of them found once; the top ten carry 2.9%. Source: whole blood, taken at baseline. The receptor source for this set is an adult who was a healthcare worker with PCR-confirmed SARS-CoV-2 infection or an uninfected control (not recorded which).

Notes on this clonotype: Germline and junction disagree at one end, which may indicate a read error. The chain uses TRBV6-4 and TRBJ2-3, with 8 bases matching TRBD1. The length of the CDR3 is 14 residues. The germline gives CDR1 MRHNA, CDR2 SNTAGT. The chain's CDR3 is CASSPGQDTGTQYF. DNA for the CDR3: TGTGCCAGCAGTCCGGGACAGGACACAGGTACGCAGTATTTT.

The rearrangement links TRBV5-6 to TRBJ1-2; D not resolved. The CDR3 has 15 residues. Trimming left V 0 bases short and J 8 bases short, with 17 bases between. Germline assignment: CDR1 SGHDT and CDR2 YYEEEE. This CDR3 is CASSLATGRVIGYTF. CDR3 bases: TGTGCCAGCAGCTTGGCTACCGGACGGGTTATAGGCTACACCTTC.

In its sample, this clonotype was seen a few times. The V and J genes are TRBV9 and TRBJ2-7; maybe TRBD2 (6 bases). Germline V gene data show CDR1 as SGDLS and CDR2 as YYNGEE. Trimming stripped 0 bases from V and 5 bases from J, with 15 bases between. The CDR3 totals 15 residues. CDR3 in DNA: TGTGCCAGCAGCGTAGGGGTCAGGCCGGGGGACGAGCAGTACTTC. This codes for CASSVGVRPGDEQYF.

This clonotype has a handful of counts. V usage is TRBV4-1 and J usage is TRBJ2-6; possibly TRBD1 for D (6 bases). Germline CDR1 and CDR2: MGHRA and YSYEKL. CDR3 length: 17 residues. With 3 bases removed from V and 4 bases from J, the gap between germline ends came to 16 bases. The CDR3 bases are TGCGCCAGCAGCCAGGAACAGGGTGGAGTAGGGGCCAACGTCCTGACTTTC. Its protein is CASSQEQGGVGANVLTF.

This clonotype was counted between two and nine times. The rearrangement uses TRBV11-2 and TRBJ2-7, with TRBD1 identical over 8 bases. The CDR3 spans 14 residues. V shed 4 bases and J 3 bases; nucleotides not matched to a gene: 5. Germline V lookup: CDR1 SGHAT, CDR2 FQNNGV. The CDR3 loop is CASSSSDRDYEQYF. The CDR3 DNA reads TGTGCCAGCAGCTCCTCGGACAGGGACTACGAGCAGTACTTC.

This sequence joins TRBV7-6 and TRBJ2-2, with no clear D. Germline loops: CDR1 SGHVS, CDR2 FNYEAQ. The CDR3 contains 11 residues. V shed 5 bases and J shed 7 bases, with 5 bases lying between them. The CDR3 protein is CASSHLGELFF. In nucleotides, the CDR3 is TGTGCCAGCAGCCACCTCGGGGAGCTGTTTTTT. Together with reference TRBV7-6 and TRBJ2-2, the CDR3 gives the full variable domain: GAGVSQSPRYKVTKRGQDVALRCDPISGHVSLYWYRQALGQGPEFLTYFNYEAQQDKSGLPNDRFSAERPEGSISTLTIQRTEQRDSAMYRCASSHLGELFFGEGSRLTVL.

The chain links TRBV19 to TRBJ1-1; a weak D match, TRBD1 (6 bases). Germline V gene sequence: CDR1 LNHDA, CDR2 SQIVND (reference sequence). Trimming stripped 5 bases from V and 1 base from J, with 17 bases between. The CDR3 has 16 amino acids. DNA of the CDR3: TGTGCCAGTAGTTGGGCCGCCGGGACATCGAACACTGAAGCTTTCTTT. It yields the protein CASSWAAGTSNTEAFF.

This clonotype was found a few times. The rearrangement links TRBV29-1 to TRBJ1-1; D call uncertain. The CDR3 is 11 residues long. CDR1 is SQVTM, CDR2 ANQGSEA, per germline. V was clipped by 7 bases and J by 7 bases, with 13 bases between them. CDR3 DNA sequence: TGCAGCGCATCTGACACGGGTGAAGCTTTCTTT. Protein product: CSASDTGEAFF.

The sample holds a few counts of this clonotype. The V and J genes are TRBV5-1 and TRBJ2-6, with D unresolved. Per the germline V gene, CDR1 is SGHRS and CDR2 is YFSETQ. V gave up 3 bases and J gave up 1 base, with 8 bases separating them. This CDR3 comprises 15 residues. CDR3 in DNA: TGCGCCAGCAGCTCTGCTATTTCTGGGGCCAACGTCCTGACTTTC. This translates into CASSSAISGANVLTF.

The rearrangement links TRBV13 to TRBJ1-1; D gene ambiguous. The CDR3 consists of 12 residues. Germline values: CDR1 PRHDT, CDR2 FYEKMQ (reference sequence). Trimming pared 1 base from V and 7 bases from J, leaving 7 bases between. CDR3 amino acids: CASSLATREAFF. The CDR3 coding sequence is TGTGCCAGCAGCTTAGCGACCCGTGAAGCTTTCTTT.

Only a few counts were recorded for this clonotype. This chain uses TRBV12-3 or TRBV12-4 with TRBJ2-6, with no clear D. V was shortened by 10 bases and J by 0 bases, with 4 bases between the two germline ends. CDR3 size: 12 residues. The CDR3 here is CATFSGANVLTF. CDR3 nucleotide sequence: TGTGCCACCTTCTCTGGGGCCAACGTCCTGACTTTC.

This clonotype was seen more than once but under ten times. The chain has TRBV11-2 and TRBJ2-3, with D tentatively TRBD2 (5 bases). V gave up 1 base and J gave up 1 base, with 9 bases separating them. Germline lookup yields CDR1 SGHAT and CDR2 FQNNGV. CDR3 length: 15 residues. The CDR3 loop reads CASSLVGERTDTQYF. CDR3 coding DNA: TGTGCCAGCAGCTTAGTCGGGGAGCGCACAGATACGCAGTATTTT.

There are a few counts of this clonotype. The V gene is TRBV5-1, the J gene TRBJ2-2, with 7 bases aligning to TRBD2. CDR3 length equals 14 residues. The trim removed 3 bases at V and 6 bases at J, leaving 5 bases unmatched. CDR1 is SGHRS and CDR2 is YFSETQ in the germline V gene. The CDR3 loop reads CASSSTSVAGELFF. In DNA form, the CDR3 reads TGCGCCAGCAGCTCTACTAGCGTGGCCGGGGAGCTGTTTTTT.

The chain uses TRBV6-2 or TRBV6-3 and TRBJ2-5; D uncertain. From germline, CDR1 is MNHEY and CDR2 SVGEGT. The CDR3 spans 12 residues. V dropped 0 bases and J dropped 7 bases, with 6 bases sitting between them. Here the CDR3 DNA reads TGTGCCAGCAGTTACTCGAGTGGGACCCAGTACTTC. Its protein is CASSYSSGTQYF.

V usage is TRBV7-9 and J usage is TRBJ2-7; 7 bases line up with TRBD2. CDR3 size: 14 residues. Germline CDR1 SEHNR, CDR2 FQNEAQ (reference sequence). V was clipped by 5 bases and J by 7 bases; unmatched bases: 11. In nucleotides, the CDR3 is TGTGCCAGCAGCCTATCAGCGGGGATGGGGGAGCAGTACTTC. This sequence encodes CASSLSAGMGEQYF.

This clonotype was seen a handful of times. CDR3 amino acids: CASSPTGGAGTIYF. CDR3 coding DNA: TGTGCCAGCAGTCCGACGGGGGGGGCAGGCACCATATATTTT. This rearrangement joins TRBV27 to TRBJ1-3, with D perhaps TRBD1 (6 bases). Per germline, CDR1 MNHEY and CDR2 SMNVEV (reference sequence). With 5 bases removed from V and 9 bases from J, the gap between germline ends came to 17 bases. This CDR3 region has 14 residues.

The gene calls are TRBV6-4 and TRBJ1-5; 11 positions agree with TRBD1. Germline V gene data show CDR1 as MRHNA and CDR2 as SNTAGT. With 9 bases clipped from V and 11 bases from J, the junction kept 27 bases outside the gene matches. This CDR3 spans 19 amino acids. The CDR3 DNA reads TGTGCCAGTCTAGTCCGACAGCGGCCAGGGATGGGACAGGGGGACGCCCAGCATTTT. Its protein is CASLVRQRPGMGQGDAQHF.

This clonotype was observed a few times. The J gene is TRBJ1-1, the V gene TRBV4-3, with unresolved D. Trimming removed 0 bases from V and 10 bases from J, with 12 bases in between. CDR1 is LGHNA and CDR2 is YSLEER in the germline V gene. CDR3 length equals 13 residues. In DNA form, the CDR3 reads TGCGCCAGCAGCCAAGATCGAACTACCCGAGCTTTCTTT. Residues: CASSQDRTTRAFF.

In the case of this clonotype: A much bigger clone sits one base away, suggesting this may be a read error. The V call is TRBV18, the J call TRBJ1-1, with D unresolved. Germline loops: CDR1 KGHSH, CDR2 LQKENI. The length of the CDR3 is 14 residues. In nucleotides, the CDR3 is TGTGTCAGCTCCCGTAGCGGACTCTACACTGAAGCTTTCTTT. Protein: CVSSRSGLYTEAFF.

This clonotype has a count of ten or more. The DNA of the CDR3 is TGTGCCAGCGAAGGACAGGGTGGCTACACCTTC. It is translated as CASEGQGGYTF. This chain links TRBV6-1 with TRBJ1-2, with 8 bases matching TRBD1. The CDR3 is 11 residues long. The germline gives CDR1 MNHNS, CDR2 SASEGT. After removal of 8 bases from V and 7 bases from J, the junction contained 3 bases not matched to a gene.

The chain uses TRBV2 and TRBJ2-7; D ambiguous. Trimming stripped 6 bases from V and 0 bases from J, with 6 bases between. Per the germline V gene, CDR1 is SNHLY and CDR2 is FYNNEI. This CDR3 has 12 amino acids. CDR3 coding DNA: TGTGCCAGCAGGAGTAGCTCCTACGAGCAGTACTTC. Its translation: CASRSSSYEQYF.

The CDR3 sequence is CASSLGIGRSYNEQFF. CDR3 sequence (DNA): TGTGCCAGCAGTTTAGGGATTGGGCGGAGTTACAATGAGCAGTTCTTC. This sequence joins TRBV28 and TRBJ2-1; D not resolved. The CDR3 covers 16 residues. V shed 2 bases and J shed 4 bases, with 15 bases lying between them. From germline, CDR1 is MDHEN and CDR2 SYDVKM.

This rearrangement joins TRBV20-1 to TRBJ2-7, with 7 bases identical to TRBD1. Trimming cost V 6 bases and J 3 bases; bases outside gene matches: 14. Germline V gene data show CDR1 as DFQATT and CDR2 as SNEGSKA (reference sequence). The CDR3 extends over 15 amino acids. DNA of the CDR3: TGCAGTGCCGCCCGGCCTACGGGACAGAACTACGAGCAGTACTTC. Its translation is CSAARPTGQNYEQYF.

The chain's CDR3 is CASSLAGGNQPQHF. For the CDR3, the DNA is TGTGCCAGCAGTTTAGCTGGGGGCAATCAGCCCCAGCATTTT. The chain links TRBV12-3 or TRBV12-4 to TRBJ1-5; D uncertain. With 0 bases removed from V and 2 bases from J, the gap between germline ends came to 5 bases. This CDR3 has 14 amino acids.

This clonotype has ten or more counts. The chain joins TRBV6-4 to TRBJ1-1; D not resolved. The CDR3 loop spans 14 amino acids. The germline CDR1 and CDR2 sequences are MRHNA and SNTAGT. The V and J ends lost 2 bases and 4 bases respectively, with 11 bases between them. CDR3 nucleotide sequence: TGTGCCAGCAGTGACGGCAGCCAGACCACTGAAGCTTTCTTT. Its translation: CASSDGSQTTEAFF.

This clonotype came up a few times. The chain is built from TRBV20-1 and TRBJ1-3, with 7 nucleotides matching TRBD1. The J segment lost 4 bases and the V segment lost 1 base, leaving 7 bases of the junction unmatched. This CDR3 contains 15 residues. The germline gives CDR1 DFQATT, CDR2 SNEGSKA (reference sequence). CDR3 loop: CSARGLGQEGNTIYF. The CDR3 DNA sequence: TGCAGTGCTAGAGGCCTTGGACAGGAAGGAAACACCATATATTTT.

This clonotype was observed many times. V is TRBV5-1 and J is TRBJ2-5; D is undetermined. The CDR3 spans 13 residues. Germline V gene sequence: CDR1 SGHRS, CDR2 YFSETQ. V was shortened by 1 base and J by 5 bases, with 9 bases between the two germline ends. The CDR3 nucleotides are TGCGCCAGCAGCTTGAACGGACCGGAGACCCAGTACTTC. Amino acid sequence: CASSLNGPETQYF.

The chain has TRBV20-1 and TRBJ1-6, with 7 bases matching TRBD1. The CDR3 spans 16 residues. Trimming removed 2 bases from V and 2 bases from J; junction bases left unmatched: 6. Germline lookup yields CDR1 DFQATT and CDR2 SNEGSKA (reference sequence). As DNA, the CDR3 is TGCAGTGCTAGAAACAGGGGTGTACCCTATAATTCACCCCTCCACTTT. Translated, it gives CSARNRGVPYNSPLHF.

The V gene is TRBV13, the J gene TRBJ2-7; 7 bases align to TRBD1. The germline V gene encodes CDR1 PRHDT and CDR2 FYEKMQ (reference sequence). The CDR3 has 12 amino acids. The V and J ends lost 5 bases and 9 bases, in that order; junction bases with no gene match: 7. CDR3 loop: CASSPDRERQYF. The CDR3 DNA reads TGTGCCAGCAGCCCCGACAGGGAAAGGCAGTACTTC. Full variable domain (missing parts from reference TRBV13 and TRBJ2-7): AAGVIQSPRHLIKEKRETATLKCYPIPRHDTVYWYQQGPGQDPQFLISFYEKMQSDKGSIPDRFSAQQFSDYHSELNMSSLELGDSALYFCASSPDRERQYFGPGTRLTVT.